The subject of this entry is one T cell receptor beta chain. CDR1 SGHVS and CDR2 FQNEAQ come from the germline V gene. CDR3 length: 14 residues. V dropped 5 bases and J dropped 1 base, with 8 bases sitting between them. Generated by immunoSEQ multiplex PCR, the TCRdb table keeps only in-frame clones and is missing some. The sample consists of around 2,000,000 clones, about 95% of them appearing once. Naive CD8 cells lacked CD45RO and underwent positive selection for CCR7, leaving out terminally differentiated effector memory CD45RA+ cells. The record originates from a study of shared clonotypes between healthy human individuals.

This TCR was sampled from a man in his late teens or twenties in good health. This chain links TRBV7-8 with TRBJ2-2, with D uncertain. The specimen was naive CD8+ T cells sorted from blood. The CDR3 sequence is CASSARMNTGELFF. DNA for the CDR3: TGTGCCAGCAGCGCCAGGATGAACACCGGGGAGCTGTTTTTT.